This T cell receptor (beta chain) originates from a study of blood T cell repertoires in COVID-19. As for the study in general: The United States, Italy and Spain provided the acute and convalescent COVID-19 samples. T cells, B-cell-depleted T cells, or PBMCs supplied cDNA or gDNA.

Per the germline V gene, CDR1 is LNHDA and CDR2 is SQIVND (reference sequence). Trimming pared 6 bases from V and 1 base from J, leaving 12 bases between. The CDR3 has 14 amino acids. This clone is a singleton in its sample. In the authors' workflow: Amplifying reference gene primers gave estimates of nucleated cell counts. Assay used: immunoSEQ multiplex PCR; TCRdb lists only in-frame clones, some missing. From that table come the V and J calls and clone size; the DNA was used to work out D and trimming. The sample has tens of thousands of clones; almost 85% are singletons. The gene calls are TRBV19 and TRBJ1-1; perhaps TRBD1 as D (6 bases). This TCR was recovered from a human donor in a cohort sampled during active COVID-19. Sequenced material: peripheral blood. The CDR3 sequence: CASRAGTTNTEAFF. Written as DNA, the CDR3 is TGTGCCAGTAGGGCCGGGACAACGAACACTGAAGCTTTCTTT. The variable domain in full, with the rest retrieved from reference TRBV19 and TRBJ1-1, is DGGITQSPKYLFRKEGQNVTLSCEQNLNHDAMYWYRQDPGQGLRLIYYSQIVNDFQKGDIAEGYSVSREKKESFPLTVTSAQKNPTAFYLCASRAGTTNTEAFFGQGTRLTVV.